This record looks at one T cell receptor beta chain sequence and its context. The sample comes from a study of blood T cell repertoires in COVID-19. In the study overall: The origin of the acute and convalescent COVID-19 samples was the United States, Italy and Spain. PBMCs, B-cell-depleted T cells, or T cells were the source of the cDNA or gDNA that made up the material.

How the authors handled the data: Estimated nucleated cell counts came from reference gene primer amplification. This table comes from immunoSEQ multiplex PCR, and its TCRdb copy is limited to in-frame clones, with some not included. Clonal size and the V and J genes are those of that table, whereas D and trimming came from the DNA. This sample has roughly 160,000 clones, with around 89% found just once. V was trimmed by 3 bases and J by 2 bases, leaving 16 bases between them. This CDR3 has 15 residues. CDR1 GTSNPN and CDR2 SVGIG come from the germline V gene (reference sequence). This rearrangement joins TRBV30 to TRBJ1-2; D perhaps matches TRBD1 (6 bases). Sequenced material: peripheral blood. The receptor's source is a man in his 60s with acute or convalescent COVID-19. CDR3 bases: TGTGCCTGGAGCGGACAGCGTAGGGGGAACTATGGCTACACCTTC. Its protein product is CAWSGQRRGNYGYTF. Complete variable domain (other parts from reference TRBV30 and TRBJ1-2): SQTIHQWPATLVQPVGSPLSLECTVEGTSNPNLYWYRQAAGRGLQLLFYSVGIGQISSEVPQNLSASRPQDRQFILSSKKLLLSDSGFYLCAWSGQRRGNYGYTFGSGTRLTVV.